One sample yielded the 11 T cell receptor beta chains listed below, sequenced in a study of OX40 agonist ivuxolimab in advanced cancers. Receptor libraries were prepared by the immunoSEQ multiplex PCR assay. TCRdb stores this immuneACCESS table with in-frame sequences only. Part of the clones is absent; in the studies checked, under half of the shortfall reflects unresolved V genes, and no reason is known for the rest. Recorded for this sample are roughly 70,000 clones; roughly 80% of them occurred a single time. The leading ten clones occupy about 0.42% of the sample. The sequencing here drew on CD4+ or CD8+ T cells sorted from blood, taken in a trial of the OX40 agonist ivuxolimab. The receptors derive from an adult with an advanced solid tumor such as melanoma, head and neck, liver or kidney cancer.

The V gene is TRBV6-6, the J gene TRBJ2-1, with 10 bases that match TRBD2. In germline, CDR1 is MNHNY, CDR2 SVGAGI (reference sequence). The CDR3 runs to 15 residues. V shed 5 bases and J 7 bases; nucleotides not matched to a gene: 8. CDR3 sequence: CASSHTSGARNEQFF. The CDR3 bases are TGTGCCAGCAGTCATACTAGCGGGGCAAGGAATGAGCAGTTCTTC.

This chain connects TRBV6-6 to TRBJ1-5; no definite D call. The length of the CDR3 is 15 residues. V lost 0 bases and J 6 bases, leaving 12 bases between the germline ends. Germline values: CDR1 MNHNY, CDR2 SVGAGI (reference sequence). CDR3 DNA: TGTGCCAGCAGTTACTCGAGTACCCGCGGTCAGCCCCAGCATTTT. Encoded protein: CASSYSSTRGQPQHF.

The V and J genes are TRBV19 and TRBJ2-2; D might be TRBD1 (6 bases). The CDR3 runs to 16 residues. The germline V and J ends were trimmed by 2 bases and 0 bases, with 10 bases remaining between them. Germline V CDR1 and CDR2: LNHDA, SQIVND (reference sequence). CDR3 coding DNA: TGTGCCAGTAGTATATGGGACATGGCGAACACCGGGGAGCTGTTTTTT. Translated: CASSIWDMANTGELFF. The entire variable domain, with the rest obtained from reference TRBV19 and TRBJ2-2, is as follows: DGGITQSPKYLFRKEGQNVTLSCEQNLNHDAMYWYRQDPGQGLRLIYYSQIVNDFQKGDIAEGYSVSREKKESFPLTVTSAQKNPTAFYLCASSIWDMANTGELFFGEGSRLTVL.

The chain is built from TRBV5-1 and TRBJ2-2, with D possibly being TRBD1 or TRBD2 (5 bases each). The germline gives CDR1 SGHRS, CDR2 YFSETQ. Trimming cost V 3 bases and J 5 bases, with 11 bases left between them. The CDR3 has 14 residues. The DNA of the CDR3 is TGCGCCAGCAGCTCCGGGGCCGAGACCGGGGAGCTGTTTTTT. It codes for CASSSGAETGELFF.

This clone was seen a single time. V gene TRBV4-2 combines with J gene TRBJ2-1, with 10 positions matching TRBD2. Germline V gene lookup returns CDR1 LGHNA and CDR2 YNFKEQ. Unmatched junction bases numbered 3, after V lost 1 base and J lost 0 bases. The CDR3 extends over 17 amino acids. CDR3 loop: CASSQASGGSSYNEQFF. The CDR3 region has the DNA TGTGCCAGCAGCCAAGCTAGCGGGGGAAGCTCCTACAATGAGCAGTTCTTC.

The gene calls are TRBV11-2 and TRBJ2-7; D is ambiguous. The CDR3 covers 13 residues. V lost 0 bases and J lost 12, with 15 bases in between. Per germline, CDR1 SGHAT and CDR2 FQNNGV. CDR3 residues: CASSLDHGPRRYF. The CDR3 DNA reads TGTGCCAGCAGCTTAGATCACGGACCACGGAGGTACTTC. Looking up the rest from reference TRBV11-2 and TRBJ2-7 gives the full variable domain: EAGVAQSPRYKIIEKRQSVAFWCNPISGHATLYWYQQILGQGPKLLIQFQNNGVVDDSQLPKDRFSAERLKGVDSTLKIQPAKLEDSAVYLCASSLDHGPRRYFGPGTRLTVT.

V gene TRBV6-6 combines with J gene TRBJ1-6, with unresolved D. The CDR3 is 12 residues long. Germline values: CDR1 MNHNY, CDR2 SVGAGI (reference sequence). V was shortened by 6 bases and J by 9 bases, with 9 bases between the two germline ends. Here the CDR3 DNA reads TGTGCCAGCAGCCCAGACCTTTCACCCCTCCACTTT. Translating gives CASSPDLSPLHF.

Here the CDR3 DNA reads TGTGCCAGCAGCAAAGCGCAAGGGGGCAGGACTGAAGCTTTCTTT. Protein product: CASSKAQGGRTEAFF. The rearrangement uses TRBV21-1 and TRBJ1-1; the listed D gene, TRBD1, was not tested against the DNA. TRBV21-1 is designated a pseudogene. This CDR3 is built from 15 residues.

The chain joins TRBV10-2 to TRBJ2-7; 10 bases map to TRBD2. The V segment lost 2 bases and the J segment 3 bases; nucleotides outside the gene matches: 10. The CDR3 extends over 17 amino acids. Germline CDR1 and CDR2: WSHSY and SAAADI. CDR3 protein: CASSERRWTSGNYEQYV. DNA for the CDR3: TGCGCCAGCAGTGAGCGCCGATGGACTAGCGGAAACTACGAGCAGTACGTC.

The chain carries TRBV5-1 and TRBJ1-4, with no clear D. This CDR3 comprises 14 residues. Trimming left V 0 bases short and J 0 bases short, with 3 bases between. Looked up from germline, CDR1 is SGHRS and CDR2 is YFSETQ. The CDR3 sequence is CASSLGSTNEKLFF. The CDR3 DNA is TGCGCCAGCAGCTTGGGTTCAACTAATGAAAAACTGTTTTTT.

This chain links TRBV7-7 with TRBJ2-5; TRBD1 or TRBD2 may be the D gene (5 bases each). The CDR3 consists of 14 residues. Trimming left V 5 bases short and J 5 bases short, with 15 bases between. From germline, CDR1 is SSHAT and CDR2 FNYEAQ (reference sequence). CDR3 nucleotides: TGTGCCAGCAGCCGCCGGGGCGTGGGCGAGACCCAGTACTTC. Protein: CASSRRGVGETQYF.